These 23 T cell receptor beta chains came from one sample sequenced in a study of blood T cells in healthy people across ages. Primed by a sample-barcoded 5' primer and a J-beta primer mix, a second PCR proceeded for roughly 7 to 11 cycles. TCRdb used MiXCR to reprocess the 5' RACE reads, holding one entry per CDR3 protein. The sample holds hundreds of thousands of distinct CDR3 sequences, approximately 59% seen once. Source material: blood. The receptors originated from a man between 60 and 75 years old in good health.

J is TRBJ2-2 and V is TRBV6-5, with D maybe TRBD2 (6 bases). The CDR3 loop spans 15 amino acids. In germline, CDR1 is MNHEY, CDR2 SVGAGI. Trimming took 6 bases from V and 1 from J, leaving 12 bases between them. The CDR3 DNA follows: TGTGCCAGCAGCACCGGGACTTTGAACACCGGGGAGCTGTTTTTT. It translates to CASSTGTLNTGELFF.

This clonotype was picked up one time. The J gene is TRBJ2-2, the V gene TRBV11-2, with 10 bases fitting TRBD1. V dropped 5 bases and J dropped 0; count of bases not matched to a gene: 3. The CDR3 consists of 16 residues. Germline V gene data show CDR1 as SGHAT and CDR2 as FQNNGV. CDR3 bases: TGTGCCAGCAGCCTCGGACAGGGGGCGAACACCGGGGAGCTGTTTTTT. Amino acids: CASSLGQGANTGELFF.

The chain recombines TRBV29-1 with TRBJ2-7, with TRBD1 as a possible D gene (5 bases). The CDR3 runs 14 residues. Trimming took off 4 bases at V and 7 bases at J, with 20 bases between the two ends. Germline V gene data show CDR1 as SQVTM and CDR2 as ANQGSEA. CDR3 amino acids: CSVVGQGARDEQYF. The CDR3 nucleotides read TGCAGCGTTGTAGGGCAGGGTGCGCGCGATGAGCAGTACTTC.

This chain uses TRBV5-1 with TRBJ1-1; tentatively, D is TRBD1 (6 bases). V lost 3 bases to trimming and J lost 0 bases, with 12 bases between them. The CDR3 totals 15 residues. Germline V gene data show CDR1 as SGHRS and CDR2 as YFSETQ. CDR3 region: CASSSTGLMNTEAFF. In DNA, the CDR3 is TGCGCCAGCAGCTCAACAGGGCTAATGAACACTGAAGCTTTCTTT.

The chain carries TRBV20-1 and TRBJ2-3, with 7 bases fitting TRBD1. CDR3 length equals 16 residues. Germline-derived CDR1 and CDR2 are DFQATT and SNEGSKA (reference sequence). The ends lost 4 bases at V and 2 bases at J; junction bases unmatched: 12. CDR3 DNA: TGCAGTGCTACATTACTAGACAGGGCCCCCACAGATACGCAGTATTTT. It translates to CSATLLDRAPTDTQYF.

J is TRBJ1-2 and V is TRBV7-9; 8 bases match TRBD1. The CDR3 spans 16 residues. From germline, CDR1 is SEHNR and CDR2 FQNEAQ (reference sequence). V lost 6 bases to trimming and J lost 1 base; unmatched junction nucleotides: 10. The CDR3, as DNA: TGTGCCAGCAGGTCCGGACAGGGCGACTATAACTATGGCTACACCTTC. Amino acids: CASRSGQGDYNYGYTF.

This clonotype was seen a handful of times. The chain joins TRBV6-6 to TRBJ1-2; TRBD1 matches 7 bases. CDR3 length: 15 residues. Germline-derived CDR1 and CDR2 are MNHNY and SVGAGI (reference sequence). With V trimmed by 5 bases and J by 0 bases, 6 bases remained unmatched. The CDR3 DNA reads as TGTGCCAGCAGTGCGGGACAGATAGCTAACTATGGCTACACCTTC. This encodes CASSAGQIANYGYTF.

CDR3 sequence: CASRVSSANEQFF. In DNA form, the CDR3 reads TGTGCCAGCAGGGTTTCTAGCGCGAATGAGCAGTTCTTC. V is TRBV12-3 or TRBV12-4 and J is TRBJ2-1, with a possible D match to TRBD2 (6 bases). This CDR3 region has 13 residues. V lost 6 bases and J lost 7, with 13 bases in between.

The rearrangement uses TRBV7-2 and TRBJ2-3; D not resolved. The V end lost 5 bases, the J end lost 9 bases, and 12 bases lay between the germline ends. The CDR3 loop spans 12 amino acids. Germline V gene lookup returns CDR1 SGHTA and CDR2 FQGNSA. CDR3 loop: CASSPTTWTQYF. DNA of the CDR3: TGTGCCAGCAGCCCCACTACGTGGACGCAGTATTTT.

This clonotype turned up a few times. The chain joins TRBV5-1 to TRBJ2-5; D is possibly TRBD1 (6 bases). V lost 5 bases to trimming and J lost 1 base, with 12 bases between them. This CDR3 region has 14 residues. Germline CDR1 reads SGHRS; CDR2 reads YFSETQ. This chain's CDR3 is CASSPGTTQETQYF. In DNA form, the CDR3 reads TGCGCCAGCAGTCCCGGGACAACCCAAGAGACCCAGTACTTC.

The chain recombines TRBV5-1 with TRBJ2-1; D remains unclear. Between the trimmed V and J ends, which lost 2 bases and 7 bases, there was a span of 16 bases. Germline CDR1 SGHRS, CDR2 YFSETQ. The CDR3 totals 15 residues. DNA of the CDR3: TGCGCCAGCAGCTTTTCCGGGCTAGTTGAAAATGAGCAGTTCTTC. It translates to CASSFSGLVENEQFF. Together with reference TRBV5-1 and TRBJ2-1, the CDR3 gives the full variable domain: KAGVTQTPRYLIKTRGQQVTLSCSPISGHRSVSWYQQTPGQGLQFLFEYFSETQRNKGNFPGRFSGRQFSNSRSEMNVSTLELGDSALYLCASSFSGLVENEQFFGPGTRLTVL.

The V call is TRBV4-1, the J call TRBJ2-3; 9 bases are a match to TRBD1. The germline gives CDR1 MGHRA, CDR2 YSYEKL. V lost 3 bases and J lost 6; bases outside the gene matches: 10. The CDR3 has 16 amino acids. CDR3 region: CASSQGTGTVLDTQYF. The DNA of the CDR3 is TGCGCCAGCAGCCAGGGGACAGGGACAGTGCTGGATACGCAGTATTTT.

The chain uses TRBV5-1 and TRBJ2-1, with D tentatively TRBD1 or TRBD2 (6 bases each). The V end was cut by 2 bases, the J end by 9 bases, with 18 bases between. Germline CDR1 is SGHRS and CDR2 is YFSETQ. The CDR3 is 15 amino acids. CDR3 loop: CASSLGQGRHSEQFF. CDR3 nucleotide sequence: TGCGCCAGCAGCTTAGGCCAGGGGAGGCACAGTGAGCAGTTCTTC.

This clonotype has just a few counts. V gene TRBV6-5 combines with J gene TRBJ1-6, with 7 bases matching TRBD1. The CDR3 loop spans 15 amino acids. CDR1 and CDR2 (germline): MNHEY, SVGAGI. V shed 6 bases and J 10 bases; nucleotides not matched to a gene: 12. DNA for the CDR3: TGTGCCAGCAGACACCGACAGGGCGATTTGTCACCCCTCCACTTT. Translating gives CASRHRQGDLSPLHF.

The V and J genes are TRBV24-1 and TRBJ2-3; unclear D gene. The CDR3 consists of 13 residues. In germline, CDR1 is KGHDR, CDR2 SFDVKD. The V and J ends lost 3 bases and 2 bases respectively, with 5 bases between them. CDR3 DNA: TGTGCCACCAGTGATCCGTACACAGATACGCAGTATTTT. Its translation: CATSDPYTDTQYF.

This clonotype was counted only a few times. This chain joins TRBV10-2 and TRBJ2-1; a possible D gene is TRBD2 (5 bases). V gave up 8 bases and J gave up 7 bases, with 15 bases separating them. CDR3 length equals 13 residues. The germline gives CDR1 WSHSY, CDR2 SAAADI. The CDR3 DNA sequence: TGCGCCAGCGAGGCGAGGGAAGGAAATGAGCAGTTCTTC. Its translation is CASEAREGNEQFF.

The chain has TRBV3-1 and TRBJ1-2; TRBD1 matches 11 bases. J was trimmed by 5 bases and V by 10 bases; bases with no gene match: 6. Per germline, CDR1 LGHDT and CDR2 YNNKEL (reference sequence). The CDR3 length is 13 residues. DNA for the CDR3: TGTGCCAACAGGGACAGGGGGGGGTATGGCTACACCTTC. It codes for CANRDRGGYGYTF.

A note on this clonotype: The missing conserved phenylalanine or tryptophan at the end of this CDR3 makes a read error likely. The DNA for the CDR3 is TGTGCCAGCAGCTTAGTGAAGCTAGCGGGGGGGCAGAATGAGCAGTTCCTC. Residues: CASSLVKLAGGQNEQFL. V gene TRBV7-8 combines with J gene TRBJ2-1, with TRBD2 matching over 12 bases. The CDR3 runs to 17 residues. Trimming took 1 base from V and 7 from J; bases not matched to a gene: 8. The germline V gene has CDR1 SGHVS and CDR2 FQNEAQ.

V gene TRBV7-2 combines with J gene TRBJ2-7, with TRBD2 identical over 7 bases. Germline V lookup: CDR1 SGHTA, CDR2 FQGNSA. The junction had 15 bases not matched to a gene; V was cut back by 4 bases and J by 9 bases. This CDR3 has 15 amino acids. The CDR3 is CASSWGGRLSGGQYF. CDR3 nucleotide sequence: TGTGCCAGCAGCTGGGGGGGACGTCTCTCGGGTGGGCAGTACTTC.

This chain links TRBV5-1 with TRBJ1-2; D is ambiguous. V gave up 5 bases and J gave up 1 base, with 12 bases separating them. In germline, CDR1 is SGHRS, CDR2 YFSETQ. CDR3 length: 14 amino acids. CDR3 loop: CASSPATGNYGYTF. DNA of the CDR3: TGCGCCAGCAGTCCCGCAACGGGTAACTATGGCTACACCTTC.

The chain recombines TRBV11-2 with TRBJ2-7; 7 nucleotides agree with TRBD1. The V gene's germline CDR1 is SGHAT and CDR2 FQNNGV. The ends lost 3 bases at V and 0 bases at J; junction bases unmatched: 5. CDR3 length: 15 amino acids. CDR3 nucleotide sequence: TGTGCCAGCAGCTTGACAGGGCCCCTCTCCTACGAGCAGTACTTC. Its protein is CASSLTGPLSYEQYF. The full variable domain, completed using reference TRBV11-2 and TRBJ2-7, is EAGVAQSPRYKIIEKRQSVAFWCNPISGHATLYWYQQILGQGPKLLIQFQNNGVVDDSQLPKDRFSAERLKGVDSTLKIQPAKLEDSAVYLCASSLTGPLSYEQYFGPGTRLTVT.

This rearrangement joins TRBV4-2 to TRBJ2-3; 11 nucleotides line up with TRBD2. The junction had 5 bases not matched to a gene; V was cut back by 0 bases and J by 0 bases. The germline CDR1 and CDR2 sequences are LGHNA and YNFKEQ. The length of the CDR3 is 18 residues. CDR3 protein: CASSQDLSGGASTDTQYF. The CDR3 coding sequence is TGTGCCAGCAGCCAAGATCTTAGCGGGGGGGCCAGCACAGATACGCAGTATTTT.

The genes are TRBV28 and TRBJ2-7, with no clear D. The CDR3 runs to 13 residues. The germline V and J ends were trimmed by 4 bases and 2 bases, with 9 bases remaining between them. In germline, CDR1 is MDHEN, CDR2 SYDVKM. CDR3 nucleotides: TGTGCCAGCAGTTCCGGAGATACCTACGAGCAGTACTTC. Translated, it gives CASSSGDTYEQYF. The full variable domain, its missing parts supplied by reference TRBV28 and TRBJ2-7, is DVKVTQSSRYLVKRTGEKVFLECVQDMDHENMFWYRQDPGLGLRLIYFSYDVKMKEKGDIPEGYSVSREKKERFSLILESASTNQTSMYLCASSSGDTYEQYFGPGTRLTVT.